This T cell receptor beta chain was retrieved from a study of graft-versus-host responses after intestinal transplantation. Turning to the study itself: Recipients received multivisceral, liver-intestinal, or isolated intestinal transplants. Uniformly, recipients were administered anti-thymocyte globulin induction with subsequent tacrolimus and steroids for roughly three years. Study-wide points: Recipient bone marrow held GvH clones, some seen earlier in ileum or blood. High graft-versus-host to host-versus-graft T cell clonal ratios marked allografts of patients with graft-donor macrochimerism.

Note on this clone: Its antigen remains unknown.

The method was immunoSEQ multiplex PCR; TCRdb's version includes in-frame clones alone and lacks a portion of them. The table lists 25,000 to 35,000 clones, 85% to 95% of them singletons. The specimen comprised PBMCs, sampled about 70 days after intestinal transplant. This sequence was found in a human patient who received an intestinal transplant, so some T cells may come from the graft donor.

The CDR3 coding sequence is TGTGCCAGTAGCCCAAGTTGGGGGTGGTCCTACAATGAGCAGTTCTTC. Protein product: CASSPSWGWSYNEQFF. V usage is TRBV19 and J usage is TRBJ2-1; perhaps D is TRBD1 or TRBD2 (5 bases each). The V gene's germline CDR1 is LNHDA and CDR2 SQIVND (reference sequence). The germline V and J ends were trimmed by 6 bases and 1 base, with 16 bases remaining between them. The CDR3 is 16 residues long. Filled out from reference TRBV19 and TRBJ2-1, the complete variable domain reads DGGITQSPKYLFRKEGQNVTLSCEQNLNHDAMYWYRQDPGQGLRLIYYSQIVNDFQKGDIAEGYSVSREKKESFPLTVTSAQKNPTAFYLCASSPSWGWSYNEQFFGPGTRLTVL.